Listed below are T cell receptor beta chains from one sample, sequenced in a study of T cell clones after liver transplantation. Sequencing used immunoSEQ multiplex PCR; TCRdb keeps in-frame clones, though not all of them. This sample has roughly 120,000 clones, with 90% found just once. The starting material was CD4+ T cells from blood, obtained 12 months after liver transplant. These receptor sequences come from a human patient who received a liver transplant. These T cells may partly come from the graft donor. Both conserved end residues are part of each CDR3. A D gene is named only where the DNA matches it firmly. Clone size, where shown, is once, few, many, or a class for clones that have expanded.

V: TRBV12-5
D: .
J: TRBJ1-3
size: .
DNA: TGTGCTCCCCCGGGGCCCTCAGCATCCGGAAACACCATATATTTT
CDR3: CAPPGPSASGNTIYF

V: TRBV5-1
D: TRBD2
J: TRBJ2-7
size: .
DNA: TGCGCCAGCAGCTCGGGGGGAGGCGGGCGCTCCTACGAGCAGTACTTC
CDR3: CASSSGGGGRSYEQYF

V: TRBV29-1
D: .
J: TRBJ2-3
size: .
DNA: TGCAGCGTTTTGAGCGAACTCGGGGGCAGGACAGATACGCAGTATTTT
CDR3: CSVLSELGGRTDTQYF

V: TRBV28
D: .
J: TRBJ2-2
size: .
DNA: TGTGCCAGCAGTCCCCGAACCGGGGAGCTGTTTTTT
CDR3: CASSPRTGELFF

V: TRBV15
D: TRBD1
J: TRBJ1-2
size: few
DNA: TGTGCCACCAGCAGAGATCAGAGGGGGCCCTCCGGCTACACCTTC
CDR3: CATSRDQRGPSGYTF

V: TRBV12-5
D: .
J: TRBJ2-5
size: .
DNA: TGTGCTAGTGGTCTCTCGGGTCAAGAGACCCAGTACTTC
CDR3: CASGLSGQETQYF

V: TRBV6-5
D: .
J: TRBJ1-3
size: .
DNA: TGTGCCAGCAGTGCTCAGGGGTTCTCTGGAAACACCATATATTTT
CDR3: CASSAQGFSGNTIYF

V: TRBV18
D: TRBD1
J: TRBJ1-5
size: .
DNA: TGTGCCAGCTCACCACAGGGGGCCGATCAGCCCCAGCATTTT
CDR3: CASSPQGADQPQHF

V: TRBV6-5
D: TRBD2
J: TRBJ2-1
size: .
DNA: TGTGCCAGCAGTTCTGGGGCGGGAGTCACCTACAATGAGCAGTTCTTC
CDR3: CASSSGAGVTYNEQFF

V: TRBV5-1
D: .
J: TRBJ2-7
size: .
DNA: TGCGCCAGCAGCCCCCTACCCGCGAAAAGTAACGAGCAGTACTTC
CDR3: CASSPLPAKSNEQYF

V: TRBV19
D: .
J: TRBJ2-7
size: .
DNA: TGTGCCACCAATCTTGGACTGTCCCATATCGAGCAGTACTTC
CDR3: CATNLGLSHIEQYF

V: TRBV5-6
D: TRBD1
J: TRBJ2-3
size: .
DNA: TGTGCCAGCAGCAAGAGACAGGGGCTTCCTAGCACAGATACGCAGTATTTT
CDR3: CASSKRQGLPSTDTQYF

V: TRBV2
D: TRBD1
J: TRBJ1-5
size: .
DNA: TGTGCCAGCACTGGACAGGGAGCAAATCAGCCCCAGCATTTT
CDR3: CASTGQGANQPQHF

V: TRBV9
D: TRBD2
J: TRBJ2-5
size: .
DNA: TGTGCCAGCAGCGTAGGAGTACTAGCGGGAGGTCAAGAGACCCAGTACTTC
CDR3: CASSVGVLAGGQETQYF

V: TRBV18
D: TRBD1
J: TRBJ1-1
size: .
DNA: TGTGCCAGCTCACCTTTCCCAGGGGGCGGAGGGAACACTGAAGCTTTCTTT
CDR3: CASSPFPGGGGNTEAFF

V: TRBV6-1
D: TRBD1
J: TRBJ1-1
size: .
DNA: TGTGCCTCCAAGGGGGCGGGGGACACTGAAGCTTTCTTT
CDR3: CASKGAGDTEAFF

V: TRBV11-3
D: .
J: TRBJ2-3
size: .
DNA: TGTGCCAGCAGCTTAGCGACTGTTACTTCCACAGATACGCAGTATTTT
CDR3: CASSLATVTSTDTQYF

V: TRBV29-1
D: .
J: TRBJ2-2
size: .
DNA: TGCAGCGCCCAAAGTGGGAGTCGGAACGGGGAGCTGTTTTTT
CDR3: CSAQSGSRNGELFF

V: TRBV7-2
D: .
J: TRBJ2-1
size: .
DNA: TGTGCCAGCTCCAAGGGGGGGCCGGAGCAGTTCTTC
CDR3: CASSKGGPEQFF

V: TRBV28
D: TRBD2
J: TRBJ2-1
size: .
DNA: TGTGCCAGCAGTTTCGGTACTAGCGGGGGCTCCTACAATGAGCAGTTCTTC
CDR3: CASSFGTSGGSYNEQFF

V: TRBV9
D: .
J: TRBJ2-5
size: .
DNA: TGTGCCAGCAGCGTCAGTACACGGGGTGGGACCCAGTACTTC
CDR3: CASSVSTRGGTQYF

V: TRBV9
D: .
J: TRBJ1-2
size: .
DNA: TGTGCCAGCAGCGTAGGGGATAACCGCTATGGCTACACCTTC
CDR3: CASSVGDNRYGYTF

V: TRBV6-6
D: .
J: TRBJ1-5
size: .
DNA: TGTGCCAGCAGGAAGGATGCTAATCAGCCCCAGCATTTT
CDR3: CASRKDANQPQHF

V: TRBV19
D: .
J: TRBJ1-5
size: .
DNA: TGTGCCAGTAGTATCAGACAGGATAGCAATCAGCCCCAGCATTTT
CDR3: CASSIRQDSNQPQHF

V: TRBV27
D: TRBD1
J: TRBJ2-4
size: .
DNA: TGTGCCAGCAGGGGACAGACGCTAGCCAAAAACATTCAGTACTTC
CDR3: CASRGQTLAKNIQYF

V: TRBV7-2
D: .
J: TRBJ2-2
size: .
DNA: TGTGCCAGCAGCCCCCGAGCATCGGTGGAGGAGCTGTTTTTT
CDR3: CASSPRASVEELFF

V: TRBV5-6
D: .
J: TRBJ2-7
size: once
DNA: TGTGCCAGCAGCTTGGCTGGATACTCCTACGAGCAGTACTTC
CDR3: CASSLAGYSYEQYF

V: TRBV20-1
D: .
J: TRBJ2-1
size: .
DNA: TGCAGTGCTACCGCTAATGAGCAGTTCTTC
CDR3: CSATANEQFF

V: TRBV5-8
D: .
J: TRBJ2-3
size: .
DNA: TGTGCCAGCAGGGAATCGGCTACAGATACGCAGTATTTT
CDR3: CASRESATDTQYF

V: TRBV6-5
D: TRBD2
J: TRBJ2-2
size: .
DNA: TGTGCCAGCGGTTGGACTAGCAGCACCGGGGAGCTGTTTTTT
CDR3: CASGWTSSTGELFF

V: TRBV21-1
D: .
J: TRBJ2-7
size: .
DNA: TGTGCCAGCAGCAAGGGCGGGGCCTACGAGCAGTACTTC
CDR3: CASSKGGAYEQYF

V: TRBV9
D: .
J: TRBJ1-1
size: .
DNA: TGTGCCAGCAGCCCCCAGTCCCGGGTAGTGGGTGAAGCTTTCTTT
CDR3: CASSPQSRVVGEAFF

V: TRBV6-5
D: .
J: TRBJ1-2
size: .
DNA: TGTGCCAGCAGTTCTCAGGGTATTGGCGGCTACACCTTC
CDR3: CASSSQGIGGYTF

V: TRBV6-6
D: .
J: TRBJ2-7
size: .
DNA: TGTGCCAGCAGACCGACAGGGCAAGGAGGGGGCGAGCAGTACTTC
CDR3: CASRPTGQGGGEQYF

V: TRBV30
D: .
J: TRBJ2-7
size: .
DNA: TGTGCCTGGAGTGTCTCACAGTACGAGCAGTACTTC
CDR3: CAWSVSQYEQYF

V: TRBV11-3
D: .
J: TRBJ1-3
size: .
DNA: TGTGCCAGCAGCTTCACCCCCCGGGGGAGCGTTCACTCTGGAAACACCATATATTTT
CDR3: CASSFTPRGSVHSGNTIYF

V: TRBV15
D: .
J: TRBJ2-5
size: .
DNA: TGTGCCACCAGCGCCGAGTGGAGCTCCCAAGAGACCCAGTACTTC
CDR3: CATSAEWSSQETQYF

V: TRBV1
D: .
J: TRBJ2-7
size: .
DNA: TGCACCAGCAGCCAAGTGGACGGTATCTCCTACGAGCAGTACTTC
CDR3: CTSSQVDGISYEQYF

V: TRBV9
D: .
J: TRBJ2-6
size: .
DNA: TGTGCCAGCAGCATGAGAGGTGGGTCTGGGGCCAACGTCCTGACTTTC
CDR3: CASSMRGGSGANVLTF

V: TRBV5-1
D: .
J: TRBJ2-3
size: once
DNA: TGCGCCAGCAGCCCGGACTACCCCAATACGCAGTATTTT
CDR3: CASSPDYPNTQYF

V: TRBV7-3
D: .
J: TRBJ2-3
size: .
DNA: TGTGCCAGCAGCCCCTCCCTCCCAGATACGCAGTATTTT
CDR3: CASSPSLPDTQYF

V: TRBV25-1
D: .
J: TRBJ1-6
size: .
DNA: TGTGCCAGCAGTGAACAACTGGCCTATTCACCCCTCCACTTT
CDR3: CASSEQLAYSPLHF

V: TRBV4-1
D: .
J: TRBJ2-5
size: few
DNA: TGCGCCAGCAGCGGAAGCGGAACGGGATACGAGACCCAGTACTTC
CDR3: CASSGSGTGYETQYF